The 2 T cell receptor beta chains in this list originate from one sample, sequenced in a study of T cells in Graves' hyperthyroidism and ophthalmopathy. There were TCR beta CDR3 regions amplified from RNA transcripts. First-round RT-PCR of the TCR CDR3 relied on the HTBI primer set. TCRdb fed the multiplex PCR reads into MiXCR, producing one record per CDR3 protein. The sample includes under 400,000 distinct CDR3 sequences, roughly 13% of them seen just once. Sequencing was done on a sample of blood. The receptors stem from a woman aged 60-75 years with Graves' hyperthyroidism.

This clonotype was seen only once. The V call is TRBV11-2, the J call TRBJ2-1; 16 nucleotides match TRBD2. This CDR3 is 17 amino acids long. The V and J ends lost 5 bases and 1 base, in that order; junction bases with no gene match: 2. CDR1 SGHAT and CDR2 FQNNGV come from the germline V gene. The CDR3 sequence is CASSRGLAGGSYNEQFF. Here the CDR3 DNA reads TGTGCCAGCAGCCGGGGACTAGCGGGAGGGTCCTACAATGAGCAGTTCTTC.

Points on this clonotype: The germline gene is not matched at one end of the junction; a read error may be the cause. The chain uses TRBV15 and TRBJ2-5; the match to TRBD2 covers 10 bases. The CDR3 extends over 16 amino acids. The V gene's germline CDR1 is LNHNV and CDR2 YYDKDF (reference sequence). Here the CDR3 reads CATSGDLASGSETQYF. As DNA, the CDR3 is TGTGCCACCAGCGGAGATTTGGCTAGCGGGAGCGAGACCCAGTACTTC.